The entry that follows covers one T cell receptor beta chain sequence. Trimming pared 6 bases from V and 5 bases from J, leaving 8 bases between. Per germline, CDR1 SNHLY and CDR2 FYNNEI. CDR3 length: 11 amino acids. The data are from a study of blood T cell repertoires in COVID-19. Study overall: Samples came from the United States, Italy and Spain, spanning acute and convalescent COVID-19. PBMCs, B-cell-depleted T cells, or T cells provided the cDNA or gDNA that made up the material.

Per the study methods: Cell counts per sample came from amplifying reference gene primers. The assay was immunoSEQ multiplex PCR, and TCRdb's table has in-frame clones only and misses some. The DNA was the basis for D and trimming; V, J and clone size are from that table. The data contain roughly 100,000 clones, around 87% of them seen just once; the ten biggest clones take up just under 20%. V usage is TRBV2 and J usage is TRBJ2-7; D perhaps matches TRBD1 (6 bases). The sample comprised peripheral blood. The sequence derives from a human donor in a cohort sampled during active COVID-19. CDR3 bases: TGTGCCAGCAGGAGGGGGAACGAGCAGTACTTC. Its translation is CASRRGNEQYF.